The clone carrying this T cell receptor beta chain appeared a few times. The sample comes from a study of technical replicates of blood from several donors. Clones were sequenced by immunoSEQ multiplex PCR, and TCRdb holds only the in-frame ones, with some missing. The sample lists tens of thousands of clones; about 91% were seen once. Germline lookup yields CDR1 LGHNA and CDR2 YSLEER. The CDR3 extends over 14 amino acids. J was trimmed by 3 bases and V by 3 bases; bases with no gene match: 5. The clonotype originates from a human donor in good health. The genes are TRBV4-3 and TRBJ2-7; 7 nucleotides align to TRBD1. The sequenced sample consisted of T cells isolated from PBMCs. The CDR3 nucleotides are TGCGCCAGCAGCCATTCGTCAGGGGGCTACGAGCAGTACTTC. Translating it yields CASSHSSGGYEQYF.